This TCR beta chain was sequenced during a study of T cell clonality in common variable immunodeficiency. Germline CDR1 and CDR2: MNHEY and SVGEGT. Losses at the gene ends were 6 bases for V and 1 base for J; bases not matched to a gene: 2. The CDR3 runs 14 residues. Overall study results and limits: CVID subjects had higher TCRbeta clonality than healthy controls, most marked in about a third.

At least ten counts were recorded for this clone. Its specificity is not known. The read comes to an end 3 residues before the CDR3 does, leaving the germline J gene to fill in the end. The method was immunoSEQ multiplex PCR; TCRdb's version includes in-frame clones alone and lacks a portion of them. The data show about 52,000 clones, with none appearing a single time. The TCR sequence derives from a person between 18 and 70 years old in good health. The V gene is TRBV6-2 or TRBV6-3, the J gene TRBJ2-2, with 7 positions matching TRBD1. The sample comprised peripheral blood mononuclear cells. The CDR3 protein is CASRRQGNTGELFF. Partial CDR3 DNA: TGTGCCAGCAGGCGACAGGGGAACACCGGGGAG.